The present T cell receptor beta chain was sequenced within a study of T cells in tuberculosis. TCRdb's copy holds only in-frame clones and misses some; the assay was immunoSEQ multiplex PCR. Of about 29,000 clones in the sample, over 85% are singletons; the top ten hold about 4.9%. V gave up 6 bases and J gave up 10 bases, with 13 bases separating them. The CDR3 loop spans 13 amino acids. Germline CDR1 is LNHDA and CDR2 is SQIVND (reference sequence). The rearrangement uses TRBV19 and TRBJ1-6, with D possibly TRBD1 on 6 matching bases. Sequenced: PBMCs. The clonotype comes from a donor aged 10 to 29 with latent tuberculosis or without tuberculosis infection. CDR3 bases: TGTGCCAGTAGCGACTGGGGGCAATCACCCCTCCACTTT. It is translated as CASSDWGQSPLHF.